This T cell receptor beta chain was captured by sequencing in a study of T cell repertoires in cytomegalovirus infection. Study-level background: It was the public TCR beta signatures that indicated both CMV infection and matching HLA type.

Each CDR3 protein is one row after TCRdb ran MiXCR on the reads. The sample has more than 500,000 distinct CDR3 sequences; 15% to 20% are singletons. Study-wide results and caveats: Clonotypes of TCR beta that were HLA-C-restricted and CMV-specific dominated the ex vivo response. CMV carriers having the relevant HLA were flagged by cumulative public TCR beta family frequency.

This CDR3 is built from 13 residues. Germline CDR1 and CDR2: SQVTM and ANQGSEA. The V and J ends lost 1 base and 1 base respectively, with 7 bases between them. This clonotype has a handful of counts. Its antigen is not known. The TCR comes from a human donor in good health (CMV status not recorded). Some clones in this sample may be carry-over from other donors' samples. Sequenced sample: CD8+ T cells from PBMCs. This chain connects TRBV29-1 to TRBJ1-2; D ambiguous. The CDR3 protein is CSVEGQLNYGYTF. The CDR3 DNA reads as TGCAGCGTTGAAGGCCAGCTTAACTATGGCTACACCTTC. Full variable domain (remainder filled in from reference TRBV29-1 and TRBJ1-2): SAVISQKPSRDICQRGTSLTIQCQVDSQVTMMFWYRQQPGQSLTLIATANQGSEATYESGFVIDKFPISRPNLTFSTLTVSNMSPEDSSIYLCSVEGQLNYGYTFGSGTRLTVV.